This is a list of T cell receptor beta chains from one sample in a study of blood T cell repertoires in COVID-19. The table came from immunoSEQ multiplex PCR; TCRdb's copy has only in-frame clones and leaves some out. This sample carries 200,000 to 250,000 clones, approximately 85% of them seen once, and the ten largest clones take roughly 5.1%. Material: peripheral blood. The receptor set was obtained from a woman aged 70 to 79 with COVID-19, enrolled during active disease. The CDR3 runs from the conserved cysteine through the conserved F or W. Each record gives: V gene, J gene, clone size, D gene, CDR3 DNA, CDR3 protein. D genes are given only for firm matches. Size is stated for part of the rows, as once, few or many counts, or as a class when the clone is expanded.

V: TRBV24-1; J: TRBJ2-1; size: .; D: TRBD2; DNA: TGTGCCACTGGACTAGCGGGATGGGGGGGCGAGCAGTTCTTC; CDR3: CATGLAGWGGEQFF
V: TRBV15; J: TRBJ2-3; size: .; D: TRBD2; DNA: TGTGCCACCAGCAGATCTCACTTGGGACTAGCGGGAGAGGAAGGGGACAAAGATACGCAGTATTTT; CDR3: CATSRSHLGLAGEEGDKDTQYF
V: TRBV10-3; J: TRBJ1-3; size: once; D: .; DNA: TGTGCCATAGGACATAGCTCTGGAAACACCATATATTTT; CDR3: CAIGHSSGNTIYF
V: TRBV5-1; J: TRBJ2-5; size: .; D: .; DNA: TGCGCCAGCAGCTTTCAGGGGAGTCCCCAAGAGACCCAGTACTTC; CDR3: CASSFQGSPQETQYF
V: TRBV13; J: TRBJ1-6; size: .; D: .; DNA: TGTGCCAGCAGCTTCACGGGACAATTAAATTCTCTCCACTTT; CDR3: CASSFTGQLNSLHF
V: TRBV18; J: TRBJ2-1; size: .; D: .; DNA: TGTGCCAGCTCACCACTTTCCGGAGCGATCAATGAGCAGTTCTTC; CDR3: CASSPLSGAINEQFF
V: TRBV25-1; J: TRBJ2-5; size: .; D: TRBD1; DNA: TGTGCCAGCGCATTACAGGGGGTCGTAAGAGAGACCCAGTACTTC; CDR3: CASALQGVVRETQYF
V: TRBV19; J: TRBJ1-1; size: .; D: .; DNA: TGTGCCAGCGGACAGTTGAGGGTGAACACTGAAGCTTTCTTT; CDR3: CASGQLRVNTEAFF
V: TRBV24-1; J: TRBJ2-1; size: .; D: .; DNA: TGTGCCACCAGTGATTTTGGCGGGTCCTACAATGAGCAGTTCTTC; CDR3: CATSDFGGSYNEQFF
V: TRBV28; J: TRBJ2-7; size: .; D: .; DNA: TGTGCCAGCAGCCAGGTCGAGCAGTACTTC; CDR3: CASSQVEQYF
V: TRBV2; J: TRBJ1-4; size: .; D: TRBD1; DNA: TGTGCCAGCAGAGGGACAGCAACTAATGAAAAACTGTTTTTT; CDR3: CASRGTATNEKLFF
V: TRBV28; J: TRBJ1-5; size: .; D: .; DNA: TGTGCCAGCAGAGGTATCGACAGTTTTAATCAGCCCCAGCATTTT; CDR3: CASRGIDSFNQPQHF
V: TRBV7-9; J: TRBJ1-4; size: .; D: .; DNA: TGTGCCAGCAGCTCGGGACTAGTTCGGGAAAAACTGTTTTTT; CDR3: CASSSGLVREKLFF
V: TRBV19; J: TRBJ2-2; size: .; D: .; DNA: TGTGCCAGTAGTATAACCCCGGGAAACACCGGGGAGCTGTTTTTT; CDR3: CASSITPGNTGELFF
V: TRBV24-1; J: TRBJ2-7; size: .; D: .; DNA: TGTGCCACCAGTGATAGCAGACAAGGGGCCGGCTACGAGCAGTACTTC; CDR3: CATSDSRQGAGYEQYF
V: TRBV6-2/TRBV6-3; J: TRBJ1-5; size: .; D: .; DNA: TGTGCCAGCAGTTCCTCGACAAGGCTCGGCAATCAGCCCCAGCATTTT; CDR3: CASSSSTRLGNQPQHF
V: TRBV12-3/TRBV12-4; J: TRBJ1-6; size: .; D: TRBD1; DNA: TGTGCCAGCAGCCAGGGGGCGAATTCACCCCTCCACTTT; CDR3: CASSQGANSPLHF
V: TRBV18; J: TRBJ2-5; size: .; D: .; DNA: TGTGCCAGCTCACCCTCGGGAGTACAAGAGACCCAGTACTTC; CDR3: CASSPSGVQETQYF
V: TRBV4-1; J: TRBJ2-3; size: .; D: TRBD2; DNA: TGCGCCAGCAGCCAGAATAGCGGGAGGAGAACAGATACGCAGTATTTT; CDR3: CASSQNSGRRTDTQYF
V: TRBV4-1; J: TRBJ2-3; size: .; D: TRBD2; DNA: TGCGCCAGCAGCCAAGACTATTTGCTGGCTAGCGGGAGGTTTCTCCCAGATACGCAGTATTTT; CDR3: CASSQDYLLASGRFLPDTQYF
V: TRBV3-1/TRBV3-2; J: TRBJ1-6; size: .; D: .; DNA: TGTGCCAGCAGGCCTCACAGGGACAACTCACCCCTCCACTTT; CDR3: CASRPHRDNSPLHF
V: TRBV11-2; J: TRBJ1-2; size: .; D: .; DNA: TGTGCCAGCAGCAGGACAGACTCGATCTATGGCTACACCTTC; CDR3: CASSRTDSIYGYTF
V: TRBV3-1/TRBV3-2; J: TRBJ2-3; size: .; D: TRBD2; DNA: TGTGCCAGCAGCCAAGGGTCAAGCGGGAACGCAGATACGCAGTATTTT; CDR3: CASSQGSSGNADTQYF
V: TRBV6-2/TRBV6-3; J: TRBJ2-2; size: .; D: TRBD2; DNA: TGTGCCAGCAGCCCTCGACTAGCGGGCACCGGGGAGCTGTTTTTT; CDR3: CASSPRLAGTGELFF
V: TRBV5-1; J: TRBJ2-1; size: .; D: TRBD1; DNA: TGCGCCAGCAGCTTGGGGACAGGGAACAATGAGCAGTTCTTC; CDR3: CASSLGTGNNEQFF
V: TRBV18; J: TRBJ2-7; size: few; D: .; DNA: TGTGCCAGCTCCCACGACAGGATCTCCTACGAGCAGTACTTC; CDR3: CASSHDRISYEQYF
V: TRBV9; J: TRBJ1-2; size: .; D: .; DNA: TGTGCCAGCTCCCTACTCGGGGGCTATGGCTACACCTTC; CDR3: CASSLLGGYGYTF
V: TRBV6-6; J: TRBJ1-6; size: .; D: .; DNA: TGTGCCAGCAGTTACGGTCAGGGTGCAAATTCACCCCTCCACTTT; CDR3: CASSYGQGANSPLHF
V: TRBV28; J: TRBJ1-5; size: .; D: .; DNA: TGTGCCATCTTTCCCAGGGGTAGCAATCAGCCCCAGCATTTT; CDR3: CAIFPRGSNQPQHF
V: TRBV6-5; J: TRBJ1-1; size: .; D: TRBD1; DNA: TGTGCCAGCAGGAGACAGGGGGCGAGGACTGAAGCTTTCTTT; CDR3: CASRRQGARTEAFF
V: TRBV10-3; J: TRBJ2-3; size: .; D: TRBD2; DNA: TGTGCCGTCGGGACTAGCGGGGCTAGCACAGATACGCAGTATTTT; CDR3: CAVGTSGASTDTQYF
V: TRBV20-1; J: TRBJ1-2; size: .; D: TRBD1; DNA: TGCAGTGCTAGTACCCAGGGACAGGTGAATGGCTACACCTTC; CDR3: CSASTQGQVNGYTF
V: TRBV29-1; J: TRBJ2-3; size: .; D: .; DNA: TGCAGCGGCCTTCAGGGGACCACAGATACGCAGTATTTT; CDR3: CSGLQGTTDTQYF
V: TRBV7-3; J: TRBJ1-5; size: .; D: .; DNA: TGTGCCAGCAGCTTAGATCCAGGTCAGCCCCAGCATTTT; CDR3: CASSLDPGQPQHF
V: TRBV7-9; J: TRBJ2-1; size: .; D: .; DNA: TGTGCCAGCAGCTCCCCTCCTTACAATGAGCAGTTCTTC; CDR3: CASSSPPYNEQFF
V: TRBV6-1; J: TRBJ1-1; size: .; D: .; DNA: TGTGCCAGCAGTGAATATAGGCAGGGAGGTAGCGTGAGCACTGAAGCTTTCTTT; CDR3: CASSEYRQGGSVSTEAFF
V: TRBV3-1/TRBV3-2; J: TRBJ1-1; size: .; D: TRBD1; DNA: TGTGCCAGCAGCCAAGCCTCGGACAGGCCCACGTCCGGAAACCGGGCTTTCTTT; CDR3: CASSQASDRPTSGNRAFF
V: TRBV18; J: TRBJ1-2; size: .; D: .; DNA: TGTGCCAGCTCACCCGAACAGGACTATGGCTACACCTTC; CDR3: CASSPEQDYGYTF
V: TRBV5-4; J: TRBJ2-7; size: .; D: TRBD2; DNA: TGTGCCAGCAGCTCTTTGGGCGGGAGGTCTGCAAGAATGGAGCAGTACTTC; CDR3: CASSSLGGRSARMEQYF
V: TRBV28; J: TRBJ1-2; size: .; D: .; DNA: TGTGCCAGCTGGCTGGGGGGGGGTGGTGGCTACACCTTC; CDR3: CASWLGGGGGYTF
V: TRBV28; J: TRBJ1-2; size: .; D: .; DNA: TGTGCCAGCAGTCCTTCTAACTATGGCTACACCTTC; CDR3: CASSPSNYGYTF
V: TRBV30; J: TRBJ1-4; size: .; D: .; DNA: TGTGCCTGGAGTTTTAGGGGCCGGGTGGCGGAAAAACTGTTTTTT; CDR3: CAWSFRGRVAEKLFF
V: TRBV27; J: TRBJ2-7; size: .; D: .; DNA: TGTGCCAGCAGTTCGGACAGCACTGGCTCCTACGAGCAGTACTTC; CDR3: CASSSDSTGSYEQYF
V: TRBV11-3; J: TRBJ2-5; size: .; D: TRBD2; DNA: TGTGCCAGCAGCGCTGGGACTAGCGGAAACCAAGAGACCCAGTACTTC; CDR3: CASSAGTSGNQETQYF
V: TRBV5-5; J: TRBJ1-4; size: .; D: TRBD1; DNA: TGTGCCAGCAGCTTGAAGGGGGCGATGGGTGAAAAACTGTTTTTT; CDR3: CASSLKGAMGEKLFF
V: TRBV29-1; J: TRBJ2-1; size: .; D: .; DNA: TGCAGCGTTGAAGATACTTACAATGAGCAGTTCTTC; CDR3: CSVEDTYNEQFF
V: TRBV7-2; J: TRBJ2-2; size: .; D: .; DNA: TGTGCCAGCAGCCGGGTGGGGGCGTTGAACACCGGGGAGCTGTTTTTT; CDR3: CASSRVGALNTGELFF
V: TRBV28; J: TRBJ2-1; size: .; D: TRBD1; DNA: TGTGCCAGCAGTAACAGGGGGCGCGAGCAGTTCTTC; CDR3: CASSNRGREQFF
V: TRBV2; J: TRBJ2-3; size: .; D: .; DNA: TGTGCCAGCGGACGGGAGAAAACAGATACGCAGTATTTT; CDR3: CASGREKTDTQYF
V: TRBV28; J: TRBJ2-6; size: .; D: .; DNA: TGTGCCAGCACCAGGGACTCTGGGGCCAACGTCCTGACTTTC; CDR3: CASTRDSGANVLTF
V: TRBV7-3; J: TRBJ2-1; size: .; D: TRBD1; DNA: TGTGCCAGCAGCGGACCGGGACAGGCCCACAATGAGCAGTTCTTC; CDR3: CASSGPGQAHNEQFF
V: TRBV2; J: TRBJ2-1; size: .; D: TRBD2; DNA: TGTGCCAGCAGTGGGGTAGGAAAAGCGGGAGGACACAATGAGCAGTTCTTC; CDR3: CASSGVGKAGGHNEQFF
V: TRBV4-3; J: TRBJ1-4; size: .; D: TRBD1; DNA: TGCGCCAGCAGCCAAGAGGGACAGGGTCCGGAAAAACTGTTTTTT; CDR3: CASSQEGQGPEKLFF